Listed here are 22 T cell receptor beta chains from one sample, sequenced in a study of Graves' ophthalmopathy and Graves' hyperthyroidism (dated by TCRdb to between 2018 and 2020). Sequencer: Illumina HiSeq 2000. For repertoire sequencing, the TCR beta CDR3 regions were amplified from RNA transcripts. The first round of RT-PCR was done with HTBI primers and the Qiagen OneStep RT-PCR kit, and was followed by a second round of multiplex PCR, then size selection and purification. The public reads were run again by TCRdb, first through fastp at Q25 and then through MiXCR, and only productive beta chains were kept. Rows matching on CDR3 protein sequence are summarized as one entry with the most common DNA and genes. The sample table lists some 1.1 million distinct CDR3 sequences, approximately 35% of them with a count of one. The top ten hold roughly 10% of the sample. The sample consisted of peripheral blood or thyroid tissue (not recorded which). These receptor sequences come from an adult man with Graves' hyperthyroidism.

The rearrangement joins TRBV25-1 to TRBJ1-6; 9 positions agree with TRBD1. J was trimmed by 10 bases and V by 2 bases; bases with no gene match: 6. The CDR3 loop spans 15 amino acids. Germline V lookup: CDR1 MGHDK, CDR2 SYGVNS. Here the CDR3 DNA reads TGTGCCAGCAGTGAAAGGGACAGGGTTTTATCACCCCTCCACTTT. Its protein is CASSERDRVLSPLHF.

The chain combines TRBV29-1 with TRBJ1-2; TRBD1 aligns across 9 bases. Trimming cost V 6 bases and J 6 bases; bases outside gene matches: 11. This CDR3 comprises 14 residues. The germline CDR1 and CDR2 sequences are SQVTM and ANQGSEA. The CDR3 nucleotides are TGCAGCGTCCAAGTAACGGGACAGGGAGATGGCTACACCTTC. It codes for CSVQVTGQGDGYTF. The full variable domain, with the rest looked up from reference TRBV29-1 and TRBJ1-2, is SAVISQKPSRDICQRGTSLTIQCQVDSQVTMMFWYRQQPGQSLTLIATANQGSEATYESGFVIDKFPISRPNLTFSTLTVSNMSPEDSSIYLCSVQVTGQGDGYTFGSGTRLTVV.

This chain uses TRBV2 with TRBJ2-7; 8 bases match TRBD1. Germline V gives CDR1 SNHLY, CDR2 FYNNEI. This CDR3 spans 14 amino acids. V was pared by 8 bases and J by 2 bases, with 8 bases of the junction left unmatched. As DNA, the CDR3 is TGTGCCAGCGCCAGGGGGACAGGTACCTACGAGCAGTACTTC. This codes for CASARGTGTYEQYF.

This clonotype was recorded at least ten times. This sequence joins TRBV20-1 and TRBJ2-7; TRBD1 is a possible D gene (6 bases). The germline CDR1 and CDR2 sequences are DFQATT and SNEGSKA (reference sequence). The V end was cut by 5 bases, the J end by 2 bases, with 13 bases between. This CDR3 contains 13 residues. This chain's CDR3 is CSAGGRQTYEQYF. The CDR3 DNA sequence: TGCAGTGCTGGGGGCAGACAGACCTACGAGCAGTACTTC.

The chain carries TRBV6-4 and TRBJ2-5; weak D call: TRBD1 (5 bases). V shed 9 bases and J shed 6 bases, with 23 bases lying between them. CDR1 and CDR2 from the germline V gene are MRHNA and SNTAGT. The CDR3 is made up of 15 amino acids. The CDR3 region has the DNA TGTGCCAGACCCCGGGCGGCTGGGAAGGGGAAGACCCAGTACTTC. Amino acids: CARPRAAGKGKTQYF.

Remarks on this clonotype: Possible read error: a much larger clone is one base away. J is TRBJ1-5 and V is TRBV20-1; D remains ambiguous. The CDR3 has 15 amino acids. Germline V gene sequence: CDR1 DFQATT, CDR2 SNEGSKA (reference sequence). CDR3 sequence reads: CSASPQAVSNQPRHF. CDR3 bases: TGCAGTGCTAGTCCCCAGGCAGTCAGCAATCAGCCCCGGCATTTT.

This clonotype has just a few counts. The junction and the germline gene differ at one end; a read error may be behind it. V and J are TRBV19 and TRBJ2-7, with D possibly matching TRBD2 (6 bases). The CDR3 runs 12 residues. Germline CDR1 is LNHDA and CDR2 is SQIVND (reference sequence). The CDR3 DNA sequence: TGTGCCAGTAAAAGCTTGTCCGGCGGACTAATCTTC. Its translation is CASKSLSGGLIF.

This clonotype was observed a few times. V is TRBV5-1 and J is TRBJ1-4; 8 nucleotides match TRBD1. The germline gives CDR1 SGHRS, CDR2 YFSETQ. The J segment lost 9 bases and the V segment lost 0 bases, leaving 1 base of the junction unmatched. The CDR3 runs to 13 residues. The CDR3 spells CASSLGQGKKLFF. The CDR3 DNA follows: TGCGCCAGCAGCTTGGGACAGGGGAAAAAACTGTTTTTT.

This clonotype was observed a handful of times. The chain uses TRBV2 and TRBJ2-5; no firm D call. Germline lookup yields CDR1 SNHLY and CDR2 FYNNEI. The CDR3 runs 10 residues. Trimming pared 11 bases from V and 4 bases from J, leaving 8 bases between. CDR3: CAASPETQYF. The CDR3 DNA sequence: TGTGCCGCCAGCCCAGAGACCCAGTACTTC.

CDR3 sequence (DNA): TGTGCCACCAGCAGAGGGGGGGCAAACTACGAGCAGTACTTC. It yields the protein CATSRGGANYEQYF. V and J are TRBV15 and TRBJ2-7; D could derive from TRBD1 or TRBD2 (6 bases each). Germline CDR1 is LNHNV and CDR2 is YYDKDF (reference sequence). With 1 base removed from V and 3 bases from J, the gap between germline ends came to 10 bases. The CDR3 is made up of 14 amino acids.

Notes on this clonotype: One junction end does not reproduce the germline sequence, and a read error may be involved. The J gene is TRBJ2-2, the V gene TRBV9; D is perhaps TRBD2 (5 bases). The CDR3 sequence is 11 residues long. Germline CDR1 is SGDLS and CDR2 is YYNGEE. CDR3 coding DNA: TGTGCCAGCAGCGTCTCCGGGGAGCTGCTTTTT. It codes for CASSVSGELLF.

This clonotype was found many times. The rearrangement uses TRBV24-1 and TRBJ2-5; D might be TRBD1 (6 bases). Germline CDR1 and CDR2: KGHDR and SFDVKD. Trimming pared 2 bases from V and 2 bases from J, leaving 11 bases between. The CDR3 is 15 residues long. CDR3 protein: CATSDSYRAQETQYF. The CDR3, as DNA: TGTGCCACCAGTGATTCATACAGGGCACAAGAGACCCAGTACTTC.

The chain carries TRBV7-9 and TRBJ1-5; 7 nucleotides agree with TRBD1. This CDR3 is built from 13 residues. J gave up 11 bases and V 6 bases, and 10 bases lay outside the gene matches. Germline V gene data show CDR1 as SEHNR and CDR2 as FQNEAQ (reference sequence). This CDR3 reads CASSAGGRGTQHF. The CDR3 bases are TGTGCCAGCAGTGCCGGTGGCAGGGGGACCCAGCATTTT.

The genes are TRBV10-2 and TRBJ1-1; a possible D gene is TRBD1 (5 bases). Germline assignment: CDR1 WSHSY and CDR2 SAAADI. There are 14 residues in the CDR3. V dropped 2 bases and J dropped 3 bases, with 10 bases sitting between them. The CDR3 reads CASSEDSPYTEAFF. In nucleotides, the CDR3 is TGCGCCAGCAGTGAGGACAGCCCGTACACTGAAGCTTTCTTT.

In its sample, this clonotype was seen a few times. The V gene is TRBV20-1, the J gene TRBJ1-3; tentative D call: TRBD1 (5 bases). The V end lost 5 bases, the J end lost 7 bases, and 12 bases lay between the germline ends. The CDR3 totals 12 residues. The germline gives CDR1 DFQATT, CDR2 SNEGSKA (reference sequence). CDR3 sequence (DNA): TGCAGTGCTGGGGACGGGAGGAACACCATATATTTT. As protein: CSAGDGRNTIYF.

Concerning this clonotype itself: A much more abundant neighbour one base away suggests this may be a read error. For the CDR3, the DNA is TGTGCCGGTAGTATCGGCGGGATCCGCTCCTACGAGCAGTACTTC. Translation gives CAGSIGGIRSYEQYF. The genes are TRBV19 and TRBJ2-7; D is perhaps TRBD2 (6 bases). The CDR3 covers 15 residues. CDR1 is LNHDA, CDR2 SQIVND, per germline (reference sequence).

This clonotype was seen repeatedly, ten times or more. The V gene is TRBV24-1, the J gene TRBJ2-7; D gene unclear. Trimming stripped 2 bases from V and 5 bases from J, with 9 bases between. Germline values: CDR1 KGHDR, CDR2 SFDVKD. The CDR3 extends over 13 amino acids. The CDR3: CATSDSKFDEQYF. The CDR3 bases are TGTGCCACCAGTGATTCTAAGTTCGACGAGCAGTACTTC.

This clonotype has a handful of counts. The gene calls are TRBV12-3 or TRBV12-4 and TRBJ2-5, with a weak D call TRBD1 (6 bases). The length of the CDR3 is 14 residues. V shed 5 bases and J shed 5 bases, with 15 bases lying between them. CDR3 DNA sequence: TGTGCCAGCAGTCCCGCCAGGACAGTCGAGACCCAGTACTTC. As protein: CASSPARTVETQYF.

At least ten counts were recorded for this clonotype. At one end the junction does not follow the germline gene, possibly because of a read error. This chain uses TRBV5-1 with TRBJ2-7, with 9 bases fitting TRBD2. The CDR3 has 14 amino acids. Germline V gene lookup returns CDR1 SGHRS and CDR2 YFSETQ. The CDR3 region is CASSETSGRYEQYF. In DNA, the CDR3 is TGTGCCAGCAGTGAGACTAGCGGAAGATACGAGCAGTACTTC.

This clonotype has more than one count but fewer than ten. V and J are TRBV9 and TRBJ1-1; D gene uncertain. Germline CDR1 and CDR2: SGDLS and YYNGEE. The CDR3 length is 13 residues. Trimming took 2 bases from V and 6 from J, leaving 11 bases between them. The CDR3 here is CASSVDGSPEAFF. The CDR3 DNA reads TGTGCCAGCAGCGTCGACGGGAGCCCTGAAGCTTTCTTT. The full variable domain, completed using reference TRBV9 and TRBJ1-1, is DSGVTQTPKHLITATGQRVTLRCSPRSGDLSVYWYQQSLDQGLQFLIQYYNGEERAKGNILERFSAQQFPDLHSELNLSSLELGDSALYFCASSVDGSPEAFFGQGTRLTVV.

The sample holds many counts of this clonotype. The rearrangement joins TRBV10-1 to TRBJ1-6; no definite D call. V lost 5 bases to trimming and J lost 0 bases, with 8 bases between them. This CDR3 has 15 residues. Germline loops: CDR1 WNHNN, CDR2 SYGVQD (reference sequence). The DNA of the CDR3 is TGCGCCAGCAGTTCGGGAGGCTCCTATAATTCACCCCTCCACTTT. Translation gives CASSSGGSYNSPLHF.

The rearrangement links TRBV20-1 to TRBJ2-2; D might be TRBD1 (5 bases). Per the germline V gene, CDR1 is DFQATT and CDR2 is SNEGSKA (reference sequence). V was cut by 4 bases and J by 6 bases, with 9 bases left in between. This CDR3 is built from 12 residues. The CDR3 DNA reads TGCAGTGCTACAGGGATCCCCGGGGAGCTGTTTTTT. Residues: CSATGIPGELFF.